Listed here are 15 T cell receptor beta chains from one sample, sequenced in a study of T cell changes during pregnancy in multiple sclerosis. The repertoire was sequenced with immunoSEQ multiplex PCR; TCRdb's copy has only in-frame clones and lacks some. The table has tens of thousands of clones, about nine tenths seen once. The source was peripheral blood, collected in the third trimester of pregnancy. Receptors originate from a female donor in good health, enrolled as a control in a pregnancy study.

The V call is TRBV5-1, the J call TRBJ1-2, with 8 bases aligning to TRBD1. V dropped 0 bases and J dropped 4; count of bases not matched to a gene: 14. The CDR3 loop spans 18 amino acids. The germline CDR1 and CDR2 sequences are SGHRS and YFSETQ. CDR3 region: CASSLGQVRQGTTYGYTF. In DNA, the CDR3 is TGCGCCAGCAGCTTGGGCCAAGTACGACAGGGGACCACCTATGGCTACACCTTC. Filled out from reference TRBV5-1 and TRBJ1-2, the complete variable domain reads KAGVTQTPRYLIKTRGQQVTLSCSPISGHRSVSWYQQTPGQGLQFLFEYFSETQRNKGNFPGRFSGRQFSNSRSEMNVSTLELGDSALYLCASSLGQVRQGTTYGYTFGSGTRLTVV.

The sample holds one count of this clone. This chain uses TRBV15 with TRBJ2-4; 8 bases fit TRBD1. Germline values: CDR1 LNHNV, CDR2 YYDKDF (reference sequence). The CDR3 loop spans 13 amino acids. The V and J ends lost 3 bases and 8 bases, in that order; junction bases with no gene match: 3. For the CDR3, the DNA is TGTGCCACCAGCAGGGACAGGGAGGACATTCAGTACTTC. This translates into CATSRDREDIQYF.

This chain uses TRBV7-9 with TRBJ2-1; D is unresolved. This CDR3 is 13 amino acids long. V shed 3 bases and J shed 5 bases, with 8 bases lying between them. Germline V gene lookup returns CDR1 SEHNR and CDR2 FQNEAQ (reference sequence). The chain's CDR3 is CASSLPRDNEQFF. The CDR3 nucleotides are TGTGCCAGCAGCTTGCCCCGGGACAATGAGCAGTTCTTC.

CDR3 in amino acids: CSARDRVYTEAFF. Here the CDR3 DNA reads TGCAGCGCCCGGGACAGGGTGTACACTGAAGCTTTCTTT. The chain has TRBV29-1 and TRBJ1-1; TRBD1 aligns across 9 bases. Germline V CDR1 and CDR2: SQVTM, ANQGSEA. The CDR3 spans 13 residues. V trimming: 7 bases; J trimming: 3 bases; junction bases outside the gene matches: 6.

The CDR3: CASSFRDRDQPQHF. The CDR3 region has the DNA TGTGCCAGCAGCTTCAGGGACAGGGATCAGCCCCAGCATTTT. The V call is TRBV7-2, the J call TRBJ1-5; 9 bases align to TRBD1. CDR3 length: 14 amino acids. After removal of 3 bases from V and 5 bases from J, the junction contained 2 bases not matched to a gene. CDR1 is SGHTA, CDR2 FQGNSA, per germline.

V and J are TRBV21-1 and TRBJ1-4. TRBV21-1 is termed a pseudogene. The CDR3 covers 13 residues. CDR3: CASSKSPGGTLTF. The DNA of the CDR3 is TGTGCCAGCAGCAAATCCCCGGGAGGCACACTTACTTTT.

The DNA for the CDR3 is TGTGCCAGCAGCTTGGGCGGGTACGACTACAATGAGCAGTTCTTC. It translates to CASSLGGYDYNEQFF. The rearrangement links TRBV5-4 to TRBJ2-1; D is possibly TRBD2 (5 bases). The CDR3 covers 15 residues. Per germline, CDR1 SGHNT and CDR2 YYREEE (reference sequence). The ends were cut back, 0 bases at V and 3 bases at J, with 10 bases in the middle.

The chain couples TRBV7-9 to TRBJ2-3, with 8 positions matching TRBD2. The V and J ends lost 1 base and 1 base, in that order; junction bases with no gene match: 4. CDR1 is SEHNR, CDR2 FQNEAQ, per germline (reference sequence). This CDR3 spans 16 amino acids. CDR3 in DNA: TGTGCCAGCAGCTTAGGGGAGACTAGCGGCACAGATACGCAGTATTTT. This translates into CASSLGETSGTDTQYF.

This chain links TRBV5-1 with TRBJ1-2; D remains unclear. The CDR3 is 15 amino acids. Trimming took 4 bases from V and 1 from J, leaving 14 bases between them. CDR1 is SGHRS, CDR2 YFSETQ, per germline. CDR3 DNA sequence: TGCGCCAGCAGCCCCGGGTGGGTTTATAACTATGGCTACACCTTC. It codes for CASSPGWVYNYGYTF.

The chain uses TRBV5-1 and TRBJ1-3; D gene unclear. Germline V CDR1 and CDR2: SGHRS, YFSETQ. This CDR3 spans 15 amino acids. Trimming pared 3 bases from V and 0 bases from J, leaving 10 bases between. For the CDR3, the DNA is TGCGCCAGCAGCTCTCAGGTGTCCTCTGGAAACACCATATATTTT. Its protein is CASSSQVSSGNTIYF.

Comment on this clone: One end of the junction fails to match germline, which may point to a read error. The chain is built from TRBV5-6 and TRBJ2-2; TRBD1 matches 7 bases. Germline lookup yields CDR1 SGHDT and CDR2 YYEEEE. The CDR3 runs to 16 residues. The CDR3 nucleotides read TGTGCCAGCAGTTTGGGGACAGAGGTAAACACCGGGGAGCTGTTTTTT. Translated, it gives CASSLGTEVNTGELFF.

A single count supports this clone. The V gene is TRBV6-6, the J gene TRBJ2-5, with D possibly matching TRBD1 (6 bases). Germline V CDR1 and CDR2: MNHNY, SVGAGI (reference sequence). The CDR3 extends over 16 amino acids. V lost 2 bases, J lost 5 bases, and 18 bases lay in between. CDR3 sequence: CASSYTLQGFGETQYF. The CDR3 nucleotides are TGTGCCAGCAGTTACACCCTACAGGGATTCGGGGAGACCCAGTACTTC.

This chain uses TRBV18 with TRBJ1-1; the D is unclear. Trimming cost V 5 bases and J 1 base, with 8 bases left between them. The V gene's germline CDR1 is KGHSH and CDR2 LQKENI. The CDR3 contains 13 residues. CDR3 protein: CASSSDTNTEAFF. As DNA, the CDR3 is TGTGCCAGCTCATCCGACACGAACACTGAAGCTTTCTTT.

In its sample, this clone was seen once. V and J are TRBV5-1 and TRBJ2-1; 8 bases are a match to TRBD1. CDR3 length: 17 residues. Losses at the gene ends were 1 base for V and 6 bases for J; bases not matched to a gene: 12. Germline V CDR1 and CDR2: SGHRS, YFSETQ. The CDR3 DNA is TGCGCCAGCAGCTTGATAGTGGGGACAGGCTCCATCAATGAGCAGTTCTTC. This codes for CASSLIVGTGSINEQFF. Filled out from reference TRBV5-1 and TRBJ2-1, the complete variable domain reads KAGVTQTPRYLIKTRGQQVTLSCSPISGHRSVSWYQQTPGQGLQFLFEYFSETQRNKGNFPGRFSGRQFSNSRSEMNVSTLELGDSALYLCASSLIVGTGSINEQFFGPGTRLTVL.

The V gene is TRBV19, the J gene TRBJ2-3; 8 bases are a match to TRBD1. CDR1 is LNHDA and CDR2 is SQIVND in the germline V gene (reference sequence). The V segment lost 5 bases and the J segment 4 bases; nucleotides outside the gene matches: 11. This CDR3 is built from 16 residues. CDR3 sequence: CASSPRAGGAADTQYF. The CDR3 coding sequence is TGTGCCAGTAGTCCTAGGGCAGGGGGCGCGGCAGATACGCAGTATTTT.